The 20 T cell receptor beta chains reported below all come from one sample, sequenced in a study of T cell responses to AZD1222 COVID-19 vaccine. Clones were read by immunoSEQ multiplex PCR, and TCRdb kept only the in-frame ones, dropping some. Of 150,000 to 200,000 clones listed, roughly 92% are singletons. Source: peripheral blood, taken 28 days after the second AZD1222 dose. The source is an adult who received the AZD1222 COVID-19 vaccine.

In this sample, this clone turned up once. V gene TRBV6-5 combines with J gene TRBJ1-3; D might be TRBD1 (6 bases). The CDR3 is made up of 14 amino acids. Germline assignment: CDR1 MNHEY and CDR2 SVGAGI. Trimming pared 6 bases from V and 4 bases from J, leaving 13 bases between. CDR3 amino acids: CASSPGTNGNTIYF. The CDR3 bases are TGTGCCAGCAGCCCCGGGACAAACGGAAACACCATATATTTT.

The chain's CDR3 is CSVGQGAGSYNEQFF. The CDR3 bases are TGCAGCGTTGGACAGGGGGCGGGCTCCTACAATGAGCAGTTCTTC. The V gene is TRBV29-1, the J gene TRBJ2-1; 10 bases agree with TRBD1. V lost 4 bases, J lost 0 bases, and 3 bases stayed unmatched. The CDR3 runs 15 residues. The germline gives CDR1 SQVTM, CDR2 ANQGSEA.

V and J are TRBV5-1 and TRBJ1-3; the D is unclear. Trimming stripped 4 bases from V and 0 bases from J, with 8 bases between. The CDR3 loop spans 14 amino acids. Germline V gene data show CDR1 as SGHRS and CDR2 as YFSETQ. The chain's CDR3 is CASSQDGSGNTIYF. The DNA of the CDR3 is TGCGCCAGCAGCCAGGACGGCTCTGGAAACACCATATATTTT.

V gene TRBV7-2 combines with J gene TRBJ1-6, with 9 bases lining up with TRBD1. Germline V gives CDR1 SGHTA, CDR2 FQGNSA. This CDR3 region has 16 residues. The J segment lost 8 bases and the V segment lost 3 bases, leaving 8 bases of the junction unmatched. CDR3 nucleotides: TGTGCCAGCAGCTTTGCACAGGGGGCTTTCGATTCACCCCTCCACTTT. Its protein is CASSFAQGAFDSPLHF.

The V gene is TRBV28, the J gene TRBJ2-1; 8 bases align to TRBD2. Unmatched junction bases numbered 4, after V lost 6 bases and J lost 3 bases. Per germline, CDR1 MDHEN and CDR2 SYDVKM. The CDR3 runs 14 residues. The CDR3 region is CASSGTRGYNEQFF. DNA of the CDR3: TGTGCCAGCAGCGGGACTAGAGGCTACAATGAGCAGTTCTTC.

The chain employs TRBV6-5 and TRBJ2-7, with 8 bases that match TRBD2. The CDR3 covers 13 residues. Germline-derived CDR1 and CDR2 are MNHEY and SVGAGI. V shed 5 bases and J 3 bases; nucleotides not matched to a gene: 3. Here the CDR3 DNA reads TGTGCCAGCAGTCTAGCGGGTGGCTACGAGCAGTACTTC. Translation gives CASSLAGGYEQYF.

The DNA for the CDR3 is TGTGCCAGCAGCTTTAACTCTGAAGCTTTCTTT. Translation gives CASSFNSEAFF. The genes are TRBV11-2 and TRBJ1-1; unclear D gene. In germline, CDR1 is SGHAT, CDR2 FQNNGV. This CDR3 is built from 11 residues. V lost 3 bases, J lost 6 bases, and 5 bases lay in between.

The V and J genes are TRBV20-1 and TRBJ1-2; maybe TRBD1 (6 bases). The CDR3 spans 14 residues. Looked up from germline, CDR1 is DFQATT and CDR2 is SNEGSKA (reference sequence). V was pared by 3 bases and J by 4 bases, with 15 bases between. In DNA form, the CDR3 reads TGCAGTGCTAGTGTACAGGGTGGGATCTATGGCTACACCTTC. This codes for CSASVQGGIYGYTF.

The V gene is TRBV29-1, the J gene TRBJ2-5; TRBD1 might be the D (5 bases). V was clipped by 4 bases and J by 3 bases, with 9 bases between them. CDR1 and CDR2 from the germline V gene are SQVTM and ANQGSEA. The CDR3 is 12 amino acids. CDR3 in DNA: TGCAGCGTTGGTGACAGAGAAGAGACCCAGTACTTC. The encoded protein is CSVGDREETQYF.

The DNA of the CDR3 is TGTGCCAGTAGTACTCTATCCAGAGAATCGCCCCAGCATTTT. Amino acids: CASSTLSRESPQHF. The chain recombines TRBV19 with TRBJ1-5; D unresolved. V was shortened by 4 bases and J by 9 bases, with 16 bases between the two germline ends. This CDR3 region has 14 residues. Germline CDR1 LNHDA, CDR2 SQIVND (reference sequence).

This chain links TRBV15 with TRBJ1-5; D unclear. Germline CDR1 reads LNHNV; CDR2 reads YYDKDF (reference sequence). The CDR3 loop spans 13 amino acids. Trimming removed 1 base from V and 6 bases from J, with 7 bases in between. Here the CDR3 reads CATSRGRPQPQHF. DNA for the CDR3: TGTGCCACCAGCAGAGGACGTCCTCAGCCCCAGCATTTT.

This clone turned up a few times. This chain joins TRBV28 and TRBJ1-5; a possible D gene is TRBD1 (6 bases). The CDR3 runs 18 residues. The V and J ends lost 3 bases and 3 bases respectively, with 21 bases between them. The germline V gene encodes CDR1 MDHEN and CDR2 SYDVKM. The CDR3 reads CASSFGAPGVVSNQPQHF. The CDR3 DNA reads as TGTGCCAGCAGTTTTGGCGCCCCAGGGGTGGTCTCCAATCAGCCCCAGCATTTT.

The V and J genes are TRBV7-2 and TRBJ2-4, with TRBD1 identical over 7 bases. Germline CDR1 is SGHTA and CDR2 is FQGNSA. The CDR3 extends over 17 amino acids. With V trimmed by 1 base and J by 3 bases, 9 bases remained unmatched. The CDR3 loop reads CASSLGGMYRGKNIQYF. In nucleotides, the CDR3 is TGTGCCAGCAGCTTAGGCGGAATGTACAGGGGCAAAAACATTCAGTACTTC.

The J gene is TRBJ1-1, the V gene TRBV15; D call uncertain. V lost 3 bases, J lost 0 bases, and 8 bases lay in between. The CDR3 loop spans 14 amino acids. Germline CDR1 and CDR2: LNHNV and YYDKDF (reference sequence). The CDR3 DNA follows: TGTGCCACCAGCAGTCCAAGGGTGAACACTGAAGCTTTCTTT. It is translated as CATSSPRVNTEAFF.

The J gene is TRBJ2-2, the V gene TRBV13; D may match TRBD1 or TRBD2 (5 bases each). The length of the CDR3 is 14 residues. The germline V gene has CDR1 PRHDT and CDR2 FYEKMQ (reference sequence). V lost 5 bases, J lost 4 bases, and 11 bases lay in between. The CDR3 is CASSPGPTTGELFF. The CDR3 nucleotides read TGTGCCAGCAGCCCGGGACCGACCACCGGGGAGCTGTTTTTT.

The chain joins TRBV27 to TRBJ1-2; 9 bases align to TRBD1. The V and J ends lost 5 bases and 4 bases, in that order; junction bases with no gene match: 8. This CDR3 region has 15 residues. Looked up from germline, CDR1 is MNHEY and CDR2 is SMNVEV (reference sequence). CDR3 DNA: TGTGCCAGCAGTCCAGGACAGGGGTTGTCCTATGGCTACACCTTC. This codes for CASSPGQGLSYGYTF.

CDR3 nucleotides: TGTGCCAGCAGCAAAGATCATTCGGCGGAGGAGACCCAGTACTTC. Encoded protein: CASSKDHSAEETQYF. The V and J genes are TRBV7-6 and TRBJ2-5; D gene uncertain. The CDR3 sequence is 15 residues long. Trimming removed 5 bases at V and 5 bases at J, with 18 bases between. Germline V CDR1 and CDR2: SGHVS, FNYEAQ.

As concerns this clone: An end of the junction does not agree with germline; a read error may underlie this. This sequence joins TRBV11-2 and TRBJ1-1; D call uncertain. Germline V gene lookup returns CDR1 SGHAT and CDR2 FQNNGV. The CDR3 is made up of 12 amino acids. The CDR3 region is CASSLDFGGPGF. CDR3 in DNA: TGTGCCAGCAGCTTAGATTTTGGAGGGCCTGGATTT.

The J gene is TRBJ1-2, the V gene TRBV4-3, with TRBD1 matching over 7 bases. Germline V gives CDR1 LGHNA, CDR2 YSLEER. The CDR3 runs 14 residues. Trimming at V came to 3 bases and at J to 6 bases, leaving 7 bases not matched to a gene. The CDR3 nucleotides are TGCGCCAGCAGCCAGGGACAGACGTTTGATGGCTACACCTTC. Its translation: CASSQGQTFDGYTF.

J is TRBJ2-7 and V is TRBV2, with 9 bases fitting TRBD2. The V gene's germline CDR1 is SNHLY and CDR2 FYNNEI. The CDR3 runs 14 residues. V dropped 3 bases and J dropped 6; count of bases not matched to a gene: 6. The CDR3 is CASSELNSGGEQYF. CDR3 nucleotides: TGTGCCAGCAGTGAGTTGAATAGCGGGGGCGAGCAGTACTTC.